One T cell receptor (beta chain) is described in this entry. As yet, its antigen is unknown. This specimen belongs to a study of healthy donors' naive CD4 and CD8 T cells. Study-level findings and limits: Bias from naive T cell homeostatic proliferation was not addressed.

V lost 1 base and J lost 0, with 10 bases in between. The length of the CDR3 is 15 residues. Germline CDR1 and CDR2: SGHAT and FQNNGV. TCR libraries were built from approximately 490 ng of total RNA by linear amplification. TCRdb analysed the reads with MiXCR anew, one entry per CDR3 protein. The sample lists around 180,000 distinct CDR3 sequences; about 76% were seen once. This chain uses TRBV11-2 with TRBJ2-7; no firm D call. The sequence was collected from a pool of human donors in good health; the sample pools cells from several healthy donors. Sequencing was done on a sample of naive CD4+ and CD8+ T cells sorted from blood, pooled from several donors. Here the CDR3 DNA reads TGTGCCAGCAGCTTAGGTCTGGGAAGCTCCTACGAGCAGTACTTC. It translates to CASSLGLGSSYEQYF.